Listed here is a single T cell receptor (beta chain). The sample belongs to a study of blood T cell repertoires in COVID-19. The data were produced by immunoSEQ multiplex PCR, yet TCRdb's version contains in-frame clones alone and is incomplete. The table includes some 320,000 clones, roughly 86% detected once. The ends lost 2 bases at V and 2 bases at J; junction bases unmatched: 6. This CDR3 region has 16 residues. Per germline, CDR1 SGHTA and CDR2 FQGNSA. The chain combines TRBV7-2 with TRBJ2-1; 7 bases align to TRBD1. This receptor was identified in a woman aged 50 to 60 who had been exposed to COVID-19. Sequencing was carried out using PBMCs or T cells enriched from blood (not recorded which). CDR3 DNA: TGTGCCAGCAGCTTACGTACAGGGGTGACCTACAATGAGCAGTTCTTC. Protein: CASSLRTGVTYNEQFF.